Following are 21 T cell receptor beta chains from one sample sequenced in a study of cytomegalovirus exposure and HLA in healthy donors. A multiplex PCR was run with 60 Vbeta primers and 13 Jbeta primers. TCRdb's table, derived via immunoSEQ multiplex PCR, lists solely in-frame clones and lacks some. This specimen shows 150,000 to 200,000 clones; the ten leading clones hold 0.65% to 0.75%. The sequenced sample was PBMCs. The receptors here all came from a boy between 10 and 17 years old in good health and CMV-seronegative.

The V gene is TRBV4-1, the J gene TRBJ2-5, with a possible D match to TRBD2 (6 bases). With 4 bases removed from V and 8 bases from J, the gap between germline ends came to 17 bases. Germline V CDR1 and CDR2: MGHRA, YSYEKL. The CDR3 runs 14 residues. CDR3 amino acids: CASSPLGEVETQYF. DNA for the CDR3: TGCGCCAGCAGCCCCTTGGGGGAGGTTGAAACCCAGTACTTC.

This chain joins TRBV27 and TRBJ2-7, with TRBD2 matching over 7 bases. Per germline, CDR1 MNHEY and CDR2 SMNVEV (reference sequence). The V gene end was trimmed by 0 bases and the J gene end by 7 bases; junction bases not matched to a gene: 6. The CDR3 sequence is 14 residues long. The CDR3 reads CASSLSRWGGEQYF. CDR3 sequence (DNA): TGTGCCAGCAGTTTATCCCGGTGGGGGGGGGAGCAGTACTTC.

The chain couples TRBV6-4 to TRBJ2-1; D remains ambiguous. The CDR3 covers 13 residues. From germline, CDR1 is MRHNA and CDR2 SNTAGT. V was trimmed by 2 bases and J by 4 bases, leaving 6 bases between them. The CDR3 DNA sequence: TGTGCCAGCAGTGACGGAGAATACAATGAGCAGTTCTTC. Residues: CASSDGEYNEQFF.

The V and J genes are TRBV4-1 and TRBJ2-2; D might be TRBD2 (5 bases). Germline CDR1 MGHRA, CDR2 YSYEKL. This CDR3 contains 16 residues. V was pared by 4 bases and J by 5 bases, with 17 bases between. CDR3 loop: CASSPMVSTMTGELFF. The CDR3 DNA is TGCGCCAGCAGCCCGATGGTTTCGACTATGACCGGGGAGCTGTTTTTT.

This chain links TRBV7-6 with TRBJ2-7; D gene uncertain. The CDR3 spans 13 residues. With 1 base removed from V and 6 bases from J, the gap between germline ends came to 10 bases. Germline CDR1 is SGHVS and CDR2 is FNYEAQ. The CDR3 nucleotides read TGTGCCAGCAGCTTAGAAAAACTCGGCGAGCAGTACTTC. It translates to CASSLEKLGEQYF.

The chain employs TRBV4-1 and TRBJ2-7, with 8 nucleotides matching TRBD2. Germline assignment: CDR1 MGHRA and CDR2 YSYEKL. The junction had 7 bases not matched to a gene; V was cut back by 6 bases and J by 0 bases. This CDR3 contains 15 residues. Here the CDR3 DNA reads TGCGCCAGCAGGCACACGGGAGGGGGCTCCTACGAGCAGTACTTC. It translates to CASRHTGGGSYEQYF.

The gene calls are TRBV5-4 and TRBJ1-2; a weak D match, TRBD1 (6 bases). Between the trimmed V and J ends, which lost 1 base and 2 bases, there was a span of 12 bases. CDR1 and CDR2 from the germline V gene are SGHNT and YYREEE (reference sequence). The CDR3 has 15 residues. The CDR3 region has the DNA TGTGCCAGCAGCTTGCCCACGACAGGCAACTATGGCTACACCTTC. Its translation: CASSLPTTGNYGYTF.

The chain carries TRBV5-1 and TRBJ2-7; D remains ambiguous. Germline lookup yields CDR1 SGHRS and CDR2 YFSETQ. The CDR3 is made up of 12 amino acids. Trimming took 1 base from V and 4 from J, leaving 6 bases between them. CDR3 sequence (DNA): TGCGCCAGCAGCTTGTACGGGTACGAGCAGTACTTC. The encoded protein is CASSLYGYEQYF.

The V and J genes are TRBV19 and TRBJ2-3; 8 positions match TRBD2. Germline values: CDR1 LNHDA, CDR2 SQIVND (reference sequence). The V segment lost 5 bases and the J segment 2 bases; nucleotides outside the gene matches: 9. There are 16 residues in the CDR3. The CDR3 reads CASSSGQRGYTDTQYF. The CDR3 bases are TGTGCCAGTAGTTCCGGGCAGCGGGGGTACACAGATACGCAGTATTTT.

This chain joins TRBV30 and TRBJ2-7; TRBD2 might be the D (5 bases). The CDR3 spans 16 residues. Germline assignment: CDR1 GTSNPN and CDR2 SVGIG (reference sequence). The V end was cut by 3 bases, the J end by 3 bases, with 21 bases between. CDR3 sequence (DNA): TGTGCCTGGAGGCCTCCGCCCGGGAAGATACTCTACGAGCAGTACTTC. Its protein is CAWRPPPGKILYEQYF.

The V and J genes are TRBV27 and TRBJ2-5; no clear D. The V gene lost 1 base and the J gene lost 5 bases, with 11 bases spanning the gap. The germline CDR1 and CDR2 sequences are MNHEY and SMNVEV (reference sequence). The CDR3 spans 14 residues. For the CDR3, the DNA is TGTGCCAGCAGTTTATTCCCCCAGGCGGAGACCCAGTACTTC. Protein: CASSLFPQAETQYF.

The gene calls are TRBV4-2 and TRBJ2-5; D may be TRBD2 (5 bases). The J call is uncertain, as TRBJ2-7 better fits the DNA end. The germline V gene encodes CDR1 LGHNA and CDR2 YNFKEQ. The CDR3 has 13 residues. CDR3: CASSQGTGYEQYF. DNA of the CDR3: TGTGCCAGCAGCCAAGGAACGGGATACGAGCAGTACTTC.

The CDR3 DNA follows: TGCGCCAGCAGCGCCCCGGGACAGGGAGCAGATACGCAGTATTTT. It codes for CASSAPGQGADTQYF. The chain employs TRBV10-2 and TRBJ2-3, with 9 bases identical to TRBD1. The length of the CDR3 is 15 residues. J gave up 4 bases and V 6 bases, and 8 bases lay outside the gene matches. Per the germline V gene, CDR1 is WSHSY and CDR2 is SAAADI.

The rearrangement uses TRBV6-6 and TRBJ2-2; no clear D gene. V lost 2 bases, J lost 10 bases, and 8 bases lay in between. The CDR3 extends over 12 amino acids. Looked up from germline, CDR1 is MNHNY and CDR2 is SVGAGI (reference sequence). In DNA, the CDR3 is TGTGCCAGCAGTTACGCTGGAGAGGAGCTGTTTTTT. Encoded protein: CASSYAGEELFF.

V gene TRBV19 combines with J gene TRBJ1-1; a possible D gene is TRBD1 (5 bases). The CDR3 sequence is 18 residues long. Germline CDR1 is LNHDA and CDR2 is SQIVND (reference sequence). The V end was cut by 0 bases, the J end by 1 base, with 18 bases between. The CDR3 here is CASSIDQGRSKSNTEAFF. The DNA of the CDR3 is TGTGCCAGTAGTATAGATCAGGGCAGGTCGAAGTCGAACACTGAAGCTTTCTTT.

In nucleotides, the CDR3 is TGTGCCAGCAGCGAAGCGGGGACTGGAAACACCATATATTTT. Protein: CASSEAGTGNTIYF. V is TRBV7-2 and J is TRBJ1-3; D not certain. The CDR3 is made up of 14 amino acids. The germline V gene has CDR1 SGHTA and CDR2 FQGNSA. Trimming cost V 5 bases and J 2 bases, with 10 bases left between them.

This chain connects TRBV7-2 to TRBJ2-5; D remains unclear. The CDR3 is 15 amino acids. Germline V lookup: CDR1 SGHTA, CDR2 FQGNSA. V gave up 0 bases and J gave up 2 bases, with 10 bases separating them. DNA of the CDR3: TGTGCCAGCAGCTTAGCGAGTACTTTGCAAGAGACCCAGTACTTC. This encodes CASSLASTLQETQYF.

In DNA, the CDR3 is TGTGCCAGCCGATCCTTCTTAAAGGGACAGCCACCCGGCTATGGCTACACCTTC. Translation gives CASRSFLKGQPPGYGYTF. The rearrangement joins TRBV27 to TRBJ1-2; 7 bases line up with TRBD1. The CDR3 runs 18 residues. CDR1 is MNHEY, CDR2 SMNVEV, per germline (reference sequence). The ends lost 8 bases at V and 4 bases at J; junction bases unmatched: 22.

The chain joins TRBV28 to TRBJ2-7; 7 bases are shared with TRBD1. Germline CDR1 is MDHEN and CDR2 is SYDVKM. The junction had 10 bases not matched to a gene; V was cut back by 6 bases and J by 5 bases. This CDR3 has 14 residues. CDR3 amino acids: CASREPSGGNEQYF. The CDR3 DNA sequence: TGTGCCAGCAGAGAGCCCTCAGGGGGAAACGAGCAGTACTTC.

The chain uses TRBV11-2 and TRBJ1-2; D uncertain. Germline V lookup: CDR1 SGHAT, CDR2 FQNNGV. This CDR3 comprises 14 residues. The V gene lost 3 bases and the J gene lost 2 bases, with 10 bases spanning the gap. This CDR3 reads CASSLGQTNYGYTF. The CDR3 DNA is TGTGCCAGCAGCTTGGGCCAGACGAACTATGGCTACACCTTC.

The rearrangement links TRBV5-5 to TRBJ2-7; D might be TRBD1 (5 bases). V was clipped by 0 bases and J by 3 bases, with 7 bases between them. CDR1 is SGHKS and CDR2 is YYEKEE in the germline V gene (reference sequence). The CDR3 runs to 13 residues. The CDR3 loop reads CASSLGTHYEQYF. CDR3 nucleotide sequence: TGTGCCAGCAGCTTGGGGACACACTACGAGCAGTACTTC.